These 3 T cell receptor beta chains were sequenced from one sample in a study of shared clonotypes between healthy human individuals. The table came from immunoSEQ multiplex PCR; TCRdb's copy has only in-frame clones and leaves some out. This table has about 2.3 million clones, approximately 90% appearing once. Specimen: naive CD4+ T cells from PBMCs. The subset here: CD45RA+ positively selected. Every receptor here comes from a man between 18 and 29 years old in good health. Some clones in this sample may be carry-over from other donors' samples.

The CDR3 reads CASRQSGNRQETQYF. DNA of the CDR3: TGTGCCAGCAGACAGTCCGGGAATAGACAAGAGACCCAGTACTTC. The chain uses TRBV27 and TRBJ2-5; the D gene is possibly TRBD2 (5 bases). This CDR3 has 15 residues. The germline CDR1 and CDR2 sequences are MNHEY and SMNVEV (reference sequence). The V gene lost 6 bases and the J gene lost 2 bases, with 16 bases spanning the gap.

The chain recombines TRBV7-9 with TRBJ1-5; 8 nucleotides match TRBD1. Germline-derived CDR1 and CDR2 are SEHNR and FQNEAQ (reference sequence). This CDR3 has 15 residues. Unmatched junction bases numbered 8, after V lost 5 bases and J lost 5 bases. CDR3 sequence (DNA): TGTGCCAGCAGCCCTATAGGACAGGGTGATCAGCCCCAGCATTTT. Translation: CASSPIGQGDQPQHF.

This rearrangement joins TRBV13 to TRBJ1-1; D gene ambiguous. In germline, CDR1 is PRHDT, CDR2 FYEKMQ (reference sequence). The germline V and J ends were trimmed by 4 bases and 10 bases, with 13 bases remaining between them. CDR3 length equals 12 residues. The CDR3 spells CASSSSGGGAFF. CDR3 sequence (DNA): TGTGCCAGCAGCTCCTCGGGAGGAGGAGCTTTCTTT.